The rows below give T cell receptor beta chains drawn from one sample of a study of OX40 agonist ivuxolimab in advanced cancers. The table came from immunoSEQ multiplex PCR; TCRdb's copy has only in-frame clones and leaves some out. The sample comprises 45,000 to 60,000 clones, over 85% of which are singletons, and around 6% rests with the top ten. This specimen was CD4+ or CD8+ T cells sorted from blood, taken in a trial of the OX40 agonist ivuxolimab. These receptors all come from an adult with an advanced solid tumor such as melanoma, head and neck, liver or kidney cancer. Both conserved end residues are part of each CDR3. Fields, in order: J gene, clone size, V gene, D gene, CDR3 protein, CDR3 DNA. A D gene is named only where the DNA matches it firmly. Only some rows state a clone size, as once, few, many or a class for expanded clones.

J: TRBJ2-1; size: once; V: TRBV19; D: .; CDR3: CASSIDSGAGEQFF; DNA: TGTGCCAGTAGTATAGACTCAGGGGCCGGTGAGCAGTTCTTC
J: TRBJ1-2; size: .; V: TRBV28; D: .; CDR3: CASSLLGRGDGYTF; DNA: TGTGCCAGCAGTTTATTAGGCAGGGGCGATGGCTACACCTTC
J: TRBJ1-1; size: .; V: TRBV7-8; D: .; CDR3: CASSLGTGRNTEAFF; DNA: TGTGCCAGCAGCTTAGGTACAGGGAGGAACACTGAAGCTTTCTTT
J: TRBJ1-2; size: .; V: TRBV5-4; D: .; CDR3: CAKDRYGYTF; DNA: TGTGCCAAGGACAGATATGGCTACACCTTC
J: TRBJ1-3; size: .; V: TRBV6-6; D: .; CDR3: CASYSGNTIYF; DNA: TGTGCCAGCTACTCTGGAAACACCATATATTTT
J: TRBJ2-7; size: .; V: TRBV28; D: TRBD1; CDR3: CASSTVQGVEQYF; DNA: TGTGCCAGCAGTACCGTACAGGGGGTCGAGCAGTACTTC
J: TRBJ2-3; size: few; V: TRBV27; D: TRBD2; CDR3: CASSLGGRTWDTQYF; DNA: TGTGCCAGCAGTTTGGGGGGGAGGACCTGGGATACGCAGTATTTT
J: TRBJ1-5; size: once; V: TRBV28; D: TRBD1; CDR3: CASSLRQGSVNQPQHF; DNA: TGTGCCAGCAGTCTCCGACAGGGGAGTGTTAATCAGCCCCAGCATTTT
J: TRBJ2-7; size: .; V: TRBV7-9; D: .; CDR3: CASSSLAGARWYEQYF; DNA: TGTGCCAGCAGCTCCCTCGCCGGAGCCCGTTGGTATGAGCAGTACTTC
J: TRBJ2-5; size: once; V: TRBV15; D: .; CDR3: CATSIRHLETQYF; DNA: TGTGCCACCAGCATAAGACACCTAGAGACCCAGTACTTC
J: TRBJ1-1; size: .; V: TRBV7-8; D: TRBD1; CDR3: CASSFTGGWTEAFF; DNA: TGTGCCAGCAGTTTTACAGGGGGGTGGACTGAAGCTTTCTTT
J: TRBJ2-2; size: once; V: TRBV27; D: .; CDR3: CASSPLTGELFF; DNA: TGTGCCAGCAGTCCGCTCACCGGGGAGCTGTTTTTT
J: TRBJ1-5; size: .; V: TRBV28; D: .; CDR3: CASFFSNQPQHF; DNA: TGTGCCAGCTTTTTTAGCAATCAGCCCCAGCATTTT
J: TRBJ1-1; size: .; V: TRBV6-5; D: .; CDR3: CASREEGTVTEAFF; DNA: TGTGCCAGCAGAGAAGAAGGGACGGTTACTGAAGCTTTCTTT
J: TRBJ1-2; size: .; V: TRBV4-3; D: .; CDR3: CASSQAVGNYGYTF; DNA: TGCGCCAGCAGCCAAGCGGTGGGCAACTATGGCTACACCTTC
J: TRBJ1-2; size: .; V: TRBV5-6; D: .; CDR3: CASSPWAGAPVYGYTF; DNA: TGTGCCAGCAGCCCTTGGGCGGGGGCGCCGGTCTATGGCTACACCTTC
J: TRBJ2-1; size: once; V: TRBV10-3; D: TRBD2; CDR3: CAISPTSGRRNEQFF; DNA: TGTGCCATCAGCCCTACTAGCGGGAGGCGTAATGAGCAGTTCTTC
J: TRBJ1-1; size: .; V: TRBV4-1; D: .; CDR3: CASRSEKETEAFF; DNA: TGCGCCAGCAGATCTGAAAAGGAGACTGAAGCTTTCTTT
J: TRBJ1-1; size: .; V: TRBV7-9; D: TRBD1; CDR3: CASSPRTGSPEAFF; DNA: TGTGCCAGCAGCCCCCGGACAGGGAGCCCTGAAGCTTTCTTT
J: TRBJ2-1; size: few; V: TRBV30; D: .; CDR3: CAWSVLSGPQFEQFF; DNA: TGTGCCTGGAGTGTACTTAGCGGCCCTCAATTTGAGCAGTTCTTC
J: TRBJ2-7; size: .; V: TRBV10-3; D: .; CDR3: CAISEDAYEQYF; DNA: TGTGCCATCAGTGAGGATGCCTACGAGCAGTACTTC
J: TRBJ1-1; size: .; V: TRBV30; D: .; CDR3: CAWNDPRTEAFF; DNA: TGTGCCTGGAACGACCCCAGGACTGAAGCTTTCTTT
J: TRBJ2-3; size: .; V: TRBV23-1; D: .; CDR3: CASSLGRVEADTQYF; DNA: TGCGCCAGCAGTCTGGGACGGGTCGAGGCAGATACGCAGTATTTT
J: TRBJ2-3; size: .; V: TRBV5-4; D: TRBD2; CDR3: CASSLARLAETSTDTQYF; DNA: TGTGCCAGCAGCTTGGCTCGACTAGCAGAGACTAGCACAGATACGCAGTATTTT
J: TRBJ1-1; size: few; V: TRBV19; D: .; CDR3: CASSPGISTEAFF; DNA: TGTGCCAGTAGTCCAGGGATAAGCACTGAAGCTTTCTTT
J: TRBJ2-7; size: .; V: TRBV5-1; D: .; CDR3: CASGAGPSGEFYEQYF; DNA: TGCGCCAGCGGGGCAGGTCCCTCGGGGGAGTTCTACGAGCAGTACTTC
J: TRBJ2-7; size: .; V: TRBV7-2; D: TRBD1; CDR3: CASSPYRDSIYEQYF; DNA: TGTGCCAGCAGCCCGTACCGGGACAGCATTTACGAGCAGTACTTC
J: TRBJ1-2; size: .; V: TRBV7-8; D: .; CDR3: CASRGEGYGYTF; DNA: TGTGCCAGCAGGGGCGAAGGCTATGGCTACACCTTC
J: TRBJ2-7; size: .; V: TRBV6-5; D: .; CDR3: CASSYFTGSYEQYF; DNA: TGTGCCAGCAGTTACTTTACAGGGTCTTACGAGCAGTACTTC
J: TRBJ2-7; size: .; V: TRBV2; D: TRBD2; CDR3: CASSPGTSSYEQYF; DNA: TGTGCCAGCAGCCCCGGGACTAGCAGCTACGAGCAGTACTTC
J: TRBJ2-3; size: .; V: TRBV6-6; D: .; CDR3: CASSYSPDTQYF; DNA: TGTGCCAGCAGTTACTCCCCAGATACGCAGTATTTT
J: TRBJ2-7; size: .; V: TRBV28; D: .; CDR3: CASSSLTGYEQYF; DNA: TGTGCCAGCAGTTCCCTTACGGGCTACGAGCAGTACTTC
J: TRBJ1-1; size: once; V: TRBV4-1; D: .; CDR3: CASSQAVSRPKDEAFF; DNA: TGCGCCAGCAGCCAAGCGGTATCAAGACCTAAGGACGAAGCTTTCTTT
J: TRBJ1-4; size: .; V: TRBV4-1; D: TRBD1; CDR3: CASSPPRDRHEKLFF; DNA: TGCGCCAGCAGCCCACCCCGGGACAGACATGAAAAACTGTTTTTT
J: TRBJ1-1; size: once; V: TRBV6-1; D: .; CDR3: CASSEWVGLLNTEAFF; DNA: TGTGCCAGCAGTGAATGGGTAGGGTTGCTGAACACTGAAGCTTTCTTT
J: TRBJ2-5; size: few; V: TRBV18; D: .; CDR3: CASSPVTSQETQYF; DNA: TGTGCCAGCTCACCTGTTACAAGCCAAGAGACCCAGTACTTC
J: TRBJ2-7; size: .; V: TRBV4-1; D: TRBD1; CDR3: CASSQRDRGFDEQYF; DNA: TGCGCCAGCAGCCAGAGGGACAGGGGTTTTGACGAGCAGTACTTC
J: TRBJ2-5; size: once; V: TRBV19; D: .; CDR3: CASSIDSGETQYF; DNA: TGTGCCAGTAGTATAGATAGCGGAGAGACCCAGTACTTC
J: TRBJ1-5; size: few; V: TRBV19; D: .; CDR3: CASSMQAWVNQPQHF; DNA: TGTGCCAGTAGTATGCAGGCATGGGTTAATCAGCCCCAGCATTTT
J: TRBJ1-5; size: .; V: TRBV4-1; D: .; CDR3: CASSHPLDQPQHF; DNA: TGCGCCAGCAGCCACCCCTTGGATCAGCCCCAGCATTTT
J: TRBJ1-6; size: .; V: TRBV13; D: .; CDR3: CASSFGRNSPLHF; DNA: TGTGCCAGCAGCTTCGGCAGAAATTCACCCCTCCACTTT
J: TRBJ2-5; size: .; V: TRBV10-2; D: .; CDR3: CASSESPRLVEETQYF; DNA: TGCGCCAGCAGTGAGTCTCCGAGGCTGGTGGAAGAGACCCAGTACTTC
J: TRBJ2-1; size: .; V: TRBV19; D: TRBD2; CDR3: CASSAGLAGGNEQFF; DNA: TGTGCCAGTAGTGCGGGACTAGCGGGGGGCAATGAGCAGTTCTTC
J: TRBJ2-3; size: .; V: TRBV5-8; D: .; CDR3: CASSPGLADTQYF; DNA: TGTGCCAGCAGCCCCGGCCTCGCAGATACGCAGTATTTT